What follows are 29 T cell receptor beta chains derived from one specimen sequenced in a study of blood T cell repertoires in COVID-19 (TCRdb year 2020). Library prep was done by the immunoSEQ multiplex PCR assay. As stored in TCRdb, this immuneACCESS dataset retains in-frame rearrangements with V and J assigned. A fraction of the clones does not appear; measured against another copy, unresolved V genes explain less than half of the discrepancy, and the remainder lacks a known reason. For this sample there are approximately 180,000 clones; under 80% appear just once. The ten top clones hold 17% of the sample. Input material: PBMCs or T cells enriched from blood (not recorded which). The source of these receptors is a woman aged 45-65 years with acute COVID-19.

The chain joins TRBV28 to TRBJ1-1; D unresolved. This CDR3 is 12 amino acids long. Trimming removed 8 bases at V and 0 bases at J, with 7 bases between. Germline loops: CDR1 MDHEN, CDR2 SYDVKM. This chain's CDR3 is CASELLNTEAFF. The CDR3 DNA sequence: TGTGCCAGCGAGCTCCTGAACACTGAAGCTTTCTTT. The variable domain in full, with the rest retrieved from reference TRBV28 and TRBJ1-1, is DVKVTQSSRYLVKRTGEKVFLECVQDMDHENMFWYRQDPGLGLRLIYFSYDVKMKEKGDIPEGYSVSREKKERFSLILESASTNQTSMYLCASELLNTEAFFGQGTRLTVV.

This chain links TRBV23-1 with TRBJ1-5; D remains ambiguous. TRBV23-1 is annotated as an ORF whose role is uncertain. The CDR3 has 13 residues. Trimming shortened V by 2 bases and J by 3 bases, and 5 bases separated the two germline ends. The chain's CDR3 is CASSQEANQPQHF. The CDR3 DNA reads TGCGCCAGCAGTCAAGAGGCCAATCAGCCCCAGCATTTT.

The V and J genes are TRBV18 and TRBJ1-1; 7 bases match TRBD1. The trim removed 7 bases at V and 1 base at J, leaving 3 bases unmatched. CDR1 and CDR2 from the germline V gene are KGHSH and LQKENI. This CDR3 is built from 13 residues. The CDR3 nucleotides read TGTGCCAGCTTGGGGACAGCGAACACTGAAGCTTTCTTT. Encoded protein: CASLGTANTEAFF.

This clone was detected a few times. This chain connects TRBV5-1 to TRBJ1-1, with D unclear. Germline V lookup: CDR1 SGHRS, CDR2 YFSETQ. The CDR3 contains 13 residues. The V gene lost 4 bases and the J gene lost 2 bases, with 9 bases spanning the gap. CDR3 sequence: CASSAQVNTEAFF. CDR3 nucleotides: TGCGCCAGCAGCGCACAAGTAAACACTGAAGCTTTCTTT.

This clone was counted a single time. The chain employs TRBV27 and TRBJ2-5, with TRBD2 identical over 8 bases. With V trimmed by 4 bases and J by 1 base, 2 bases remained unmatched. This CDR3 comprises 14 residues. Per the germline V gene, CDR1 is MNHEY and CDR2 is SMNVEV (reference sequence). The CDR3 sequence is CASSWLAGQETQYF. Here the CDR3 DNA reads TGTGCCAGCAGTTGGCTAGCGGGCCAAGAGACCCAGTACTTC.

CDR3 residues: CASSLRTGKQPQHF. The DNA for the CDR3 is TGTGCCAGCAGTCTACGGACAGGGAAACAGCCCCAGCATTTT. This chain connects TRBV27 to TRBJ1-5; 8 positions agree with TRBD1. V shed 5 bases, J shed 7 bases, and the junction held 7 bases outside the gene matches. Germline-derived CDR1 and CDR2 are MNHEY and SMNVEV (reference sequence). The CDR3 length is 14 residues.

The V call is TRBV30, the J call TRBJ1-6; tentatively, D is TRBD1 (6 bases). The CDR3 has 13 amino acids. From germline, CDR1 is GTSNPN and CDR2 SVGIG (reference sequence). The ends were cut back, 3 bases at V and 4 bases at J, with 7 bases in the middle. CDR3 nucleotides: TGTGCCTGGAGAGGACAGTATAATTCACCCCTCCACTTT. It yields the protein CAWRGQYNSPLHF.

The V and J genes are TRBV7-6 and TRBJ1-3, with D possibly matching TRBD1 (6 bases). Germline lookup yields CDR1 SGHVS and CDR2 FNYEAQ. This CDR3 has 14 amino acids. The V end was cut by 5 bases, the J end by 6 bases, with 14 bases between. The CDR3 nucleotides are TGTGCCAGCAGCCCCCCCGGACAGCTAAACACCATATATTTT. This codes for CASSPPGQLNTIYF.

This chain connects TRBV18 to TRBJ1-1; D is perhaps TRBD1 (5 bases). In germline, CDR1 is KGHSH, CDR2 LQKENI. The CDR3 is made up of 14 amino acids. V lost 1 base, J lost 10 bases, and 16 bases lay in between. As DNA, the CDR3 is TGTGCCAGCTCACCACAGGACACAGGCGGTGGAGCTTTCTTT. Translating gives CASSPQDTGGGAFF.

The chain employs TRBV3-1 (or the pseudogene TRBV3-2) and TRBJ2-1; D is unresolved. V lost 3 bases and J 9 bases, leaving 6 bases between the germline ends. There are 11 residues in the CDR3. Germline values: CDR1 LGHDT, CDR2 YNNKEL (reference sequence). CDR3 sequence reads: CASSHGGEQFF. The CDR3 bases are TGTGCCAGCAGCCATGGCGGTGAGCAGTTCTTC.

CDR3 residues: CASSTYGGTGNEQFF. The DNA of the CDR3 is TGTGCCAGCAGCACTTACGGGGGGACAGGCAATGAGCAGTTCTTC. The chain couples TRBV11-1 to TRBJ2-1, with D perhaps TRBD1 (8 bases). The CDR3 contains 15 residues. The V and J ends lost 5 bases and 6 bases respectively, with 17 bases between them. The germline CDR1 and CDR2 sequences are SGHAT and FQDESV (reference sequence). Combining the CDR3 with reference TRBV11-1 and TRBJ2-1 gives the whole variable domain EAEVAQSPRYKITEKSQAVAFWCDPISGHATLYWYRQILGQGPELLVQFQDESVVDDSQLPKDRFSAERLKGVDSTLKIQPAELGDSAMYLCASSTYGGTGNEQFFGPGTRLTVL.

The chain links TRBV7-9 to TRBJ1-6; 8 bases fit TRBD1. Looked up from germline, CDR1 is SEHNR and CDR2 is FQNEAQ (reference sequence). The CDR3 runs 16 residues. V shed 5 bases and J 7 bases; nucleotides not matched to a gene: 10. CDR3 nucleotides: TGTGCCAGCAGCCCCGCAGGGACAGGAGCAAATTCACCCCTCCACTTT. Residues: CASSPAGTGANSPLHF.

This sequence joins TRBV7-9 and TRBJ1-2; D is undetermined. The CDR3 extends over 14 amino acids. V was pared by 5 bases and J by 2 bases, with 12 bases between. Germline loops: CDR1 SEHNR, CDR2 FQNEAQ (reference sequence). The CDR3 spells CASSPEGRNYGYTF. As DNA, the CDR3 is TGTGCCAGCAGCCCAGAGGGCAGGAACTATGGCTACACCTTC.

This rearrangement joins TRBV6-6 to TRBJ2-7; 9 nucleotides match TRBD1. This CDR3 has 15 residues. The V gene end was trimmed by 6 bases and the J gene end by 5 bases; junction bases not matched to a gene: 11. Germline V gene lookup returns CDR1 MNHNY and CDR2 SVGAGI (reference sequence). The CDR3 is CASSRRGTGSDEQYV. In DNA form, the CDR3 reads TGTGCCAGCAGCCGAAGGGGGACAGGGTCGGACGAGCAGTACGTC.

The chain combines TRBV28 with TRBJ1-2; TRBD1 aligns across 8 bases. The CDR3 covers 14 residues. Germline CDR1 reads MDHEN; CDR2 reads SYDVKM. Germline trimming cut 6 bases from V and 7 bases from J; bases unmatched to any gene: 10. CDR3 sequence reads: CASRPARDRPGYTF. The DNA for the CDR3 is TGTGCCAGCAGGCCCGCAAGGGACAGGCCTGGCTACACCTTC.

The V gene is TRBV7-3, the J gene TRBJ2-6, with a tentative D call TRBD1 (5 bases). The CDR3 length is 18 residues. CDR1 is SGHTA, CDR2 FQGTGA, per germline. V lost 1 base, J lost 0 bases, and 13 bases lay in between. Here the CDR3 reads CASSLIPGWSSGANVLTF. In DNA, the CDR3 is TGTGCCAGCAGCTTAATCCCAGGGTGGAGCTCTGGGGCCAACGTCCTGACTTTC.

The rearrangement uses TRBV3-1 (or the pseudogene TRBV3-2) and TRBJ1-1; D remains unclear. This CDR3 is built from 14 residues. The germline V gene has CDR1 LGHDT and CDR2 YNNKEL (reference sequence). V lost 4 bases and J 3 bases, leaving 12 bases between the germline ends. The CDR3 region is CASSPAVGDTEAFF. CDR3 in DNA: TGTGCCAGCAGCCCAGCCGTCGGGGACACTGAAGCTTTCTTT.

V is TRBV28 and J is TRBJ2-1, with 7 positions matching TRBD2. CDR1 MDHEN and CDR2 SYDVKM come from the germline V gene. Trimming took 3 bases from V and 3 from J; bases not matched to a gene: 5. This CDR3 has 15 amino acids. CDR3 loop: CASSFGDYLYNEQFF. The CDR3 coding sequence is TGTGCCAGCAGTTTCGGGGACTACCTCTACAATGAGCAGTTCTTC.

This clone was seen a handful of times. The chain carries TRBV5-6 and TRBJ2-3; 7 nucleotides match TRBD1. From germline, CDR1 is SGHDT and CDR2 YYEEEE. CDR3 length: 14 residues. V shed 5 bases and J 5 bases; nucleotides not matched to a gene: 8. The CDR3 protein is CASRTETGIDTQYF. For the CDR3, the DNA is TGTGCCAGCAGAACCGAGACAGGGATAGATACGCAGTATTTT.

This clone has just a few counts. The V and J genes are TRBV28 and TRBJ1-2, with TRBD1 identical over 9 bases. V lost 6 bases to trimming and J lost 6 bases; unmatched junction nucleotides: 11. The germline gives CDR1 MDHEN, CDR2 SYDVKM. This CDR3 has 15 residues. The chain's CDR3 is CASRDTGTGNNGYTF. In DNA, the CDR3 is TGTGCCAGCAGAGATACGGGGACAGGGAATAATGGCTACACCTTC.

This rearrangement joins TRBV4-2 to TRBJ1-5; no reliable D call. The CDR3 spans 16 residues. Trimming removed 1 base at V and 4 bases at J, with 14 bases between. The germline CDR1 and CDR2 sequences are LGHNA and YNFKEQ. DNA for the CDR3: TGTGCCAGCAGCCAAGGAGCCTCGACGGAGAATCAGCCCCAGCATTTT. Translation: CASSQGASTENQPQHF.

The chain carries TRBV7-6 and TRBJ1-4; 9 nucleotides match TRBD1. The CDR3 loop spans 14 amino acids. V shed 5 bases, J shed 8 bases, and the junction held 6 bases outside the gene matches. From germline, CDR1 is SGHVS and CDR2 FNYEAQ. In nucleotides, the CDR3 is TGTGCCAGCAGCAGGACAGGGGTGGAAGAAAAACTGTTTTTT. Encoded protein: CASSRTGVEEKLFF. The full variable domain, completed using reference TRBV7-6 and TRBJ1-4, is GAGVSQSPRYKVTKRGQDVALRCDPISGHVSLYWYRQALGQGPEFLTYFNYEAQQDKSGLPNDRFSAERPEGSISTLTIQRTEQRDSAMYRCASSRTGVEEKLFFGSGTQLSVL.

This clone was recorded a few times. Within the sample, other DNA sequences also encode this same CDR3. This chain connects TRBV28 to TRBJ2-7; 9 bases agree with TRBD2. The V and J ends lost 5 bases and 4 bases, in that order; junction bases with no gene match: 0. Germline V CDR1 and CDR2: MDHEN, SYDVKM. CDR3 length equals 12 residues. The CDR3 DNA reads TGTGCCAGCAGTCTAGCGGGGTACGAGCAGTACGTC. Translating it yields CASSLAGYEQYV.

The gene calls are TRBV5-1 and TRBJ2-5, with a possible D match to TRBD1 (6 bases). The V gene lost 1 base and the J gene lost 5 bases, with 21 bases spanning the gap. CDR1 is SGHRS and CDR2 is YFSETQ in the germline V gene. The CDR3 covers 17 residues. The CDR3 DNA sequence: TGCGCCAGCAGCTTGACTAGGGGCCCCTCGCAGGGGGAGACCCAGTACTTC. Translating it yields CASSLTRGPSQGETQYF.

This clone was recorded once. The chain joins TRBV12-3 or TRBV12-4 to TRBJ2-5; tentatively, D is TRBD1 (6 bases). This CDR3 region has 13 residues. Deletions cut 7 bases from V and 5 bases from J, with 14 bases between. CDR3 residues: CASTMDSAETQYF. In nucleotides, the CDR3 is TGTGCCAGCACTATGGACAGTGCGGAGACCCAGTACTTC.

The V and J genes are TRBV11-2 and TRBJ2-2, with D possibly TRBD1 on 5 matching bases. V was cut by 5 bases and J by 4 bases, with 14 bases left in between. CDR3 size: 15 residues. Per germline, CDR1 SGHAT and CDR2 FQNNGV. CDR3 in amino acids: CASSPWGRITGELFF. CDR3 bases: TGTGCCAGCAGCCCCTGGGGCAGGATCACCGGGGAGCTGTTTTTT.

The J gene is TRBJ1-3, the V gene TRBV28; perhaps TRBD1 as D (6 bases). Trimming took 5 bases from V and 7 from J, leaving 18 bases between them. Germline loops: CDR1 MDHEN, CDR2 SYDVKM. CDR3 length: 15 residues. The CDR3 DNA reads as TGTGCCAGCAGTCCCGGACAGACCCTTTGGAACACCATATATTTT. Protein: CASSPGQTLWNTIYF.

This clone was picked up one time. The genes are TRBV10-3 and TRBJ1-1, with a weak D call TRBD1 (6 bases). The CDR3 extends over 12 amino acids. V was cut by 2 bases and J by 10 bases, with 11 bases left in between. Germline lookup yields CDR1 ENHRY and CDR2 SYGVKD. The CDR3 nucleotides are TGTGCCATCAGTGAGCCTCAGGGGCGAGCTTTCTTT. Translated, it gives CAISEPQGRAFF.

The J gene is TRBJ1-5, the V gene TRBV19; a weak D match, TRBD1 (6 bases). Germline V CDR1 and CDR2: LNHDA, SQIVND (reference sequence). V was cut by 3 bases and J by 0 bases, with 9 bases left in between. The CDR3 has 15 residues. The CDR3 reads CASSIQGYSNQPQHF. CDR3 nucleotide sequence: TGTGCCAGTAGTATTCAGGGGTATAGCAATCAGCCCCAGCATTTT.